This T cell receptor beta chain stems from a study of blood T cell repertoires in COVID-19. Study information: Donors in the United States, Italy and Spain gave samples during acute or convalescent COVID-19. PBMCs, B-cell-depleted T cells, or T cells were the source of the cDNA or gDNA that made up the material.

Per the authors' pipeline: Scientists estimated how many nucleated cells there were by amplifying reference gene primers. Profiled with immunoSEQ multiplex PCR; TCRdb holds only in-frame clones, not every one. That table gives V, J and clone size, and the DNA gave D and trimming. Here the sample spans fewer than 250,000 clones, around 88% being singletons. This clonotype originated in a woman aged 45-65 years with acute or convalescent COVID-19. Sequencing input: peripheral blood.

Here the CDR3 reads CASSFPPTGGGSYNEQFF. The CDR3 DNA reads TGTGCCAGCAGCTTCCCCCCTACGGGGGGGGGTTCCTACAATGAGCAGTTCTTC. The genes are TRBV9 and TRBJ2-1; 8 bases are a match to TRBD2. The V gene end was trimmed by 4 bases and the J gene end by 1 base; junction bases not matched to a gene: 13. CDR3 length: 18 residues. CDR1 and CDR2 from the germline V gene are SGDLS and YYNGEE.